These 28 T cell receptor beta chains originate from one sample sequenced in a study of cytomegalovirus exposure and HLA in healthy donors. PCR employed 60 Vbeta and 13 Jbeta primers. The method was immunoSEQ multiplex PCR; TCRdb's version includes in-frame clones alone and lacks a portion of them. The data hold 85,000 to 130,000 clones, with over 60% observed a single time. What was sequenced was PBMCs. The source of these receptors is a man aged 60 to 75 in good health and CMV-seropositive.

The chain links TRBV7-9 to TRBJ2-1; 9 bases map to TRBD1. Germline V lookup: CDR1 SEHNR, CDR2 FQNEAQ (reference sequence). CDR3 length: 13 residues. The V gene end was trimmed by 5 bases and the J gene end by 6 bases; junction bases not matched to a gene: 2. In nucleotides, the CDR3 is TGTGCCAGCAGCCGGACAGGGGTCAATGAGCAGTTCTTC. Translating gives CASSRTGVNEQFF.

The CDR3 coding sequence is TGTGCCAGCAGCCCACAGCGCAGGGGACGATCCGGGGAGCTGTTTTTT. Translation: CASSPQRRGRSGELFF. The gene calls are TRBV7-3 and TRBJ2-2; the D gene is possibly TRBD1 (6 bases). Germline V gene data show CDR1 as SGHTA and CDR2 as FQGTGA. This CDR3 has 16 residues. Trimming took 5 bases from V and 6 from J, leaving 19 bases between them.

This clone was observed once. The chain recombines TRBV29-1 with TRBJ2-3; TRBD1 matches 9 bases. Trimming cost V 6 bases and J 2 bases; bases outside gene matches: 15. The germline V gene has CDR1 SQVTM and CDR2 ANQGSEA. This CDR3 contains 17 residues. In DNA, the CDR3 is TGCAGCGTCCTACCGGGACAGGGAAGCGTGGTCACAGATACGCAGTATTTT. Its protein is CSVLPGQGSVVTDTQYF.

This clone was seen only once. The rearrangement links TRBV9 to TRBJ2-7; perhaps TRBD1 as D (6 bases). V was clipped by 4 bases and J by 3 bases, with 17 bases between them. CDR1 and CDR2 (germline): SGDLS, YYNGEE. This CDR3 comprises 15 residues. The CDR3 is CASSLAPDRYYEQYF. The DNA for the CDR3 is TGTGCCAGCAGCCTGGCCCCGGACAGATACTACGAGCAGTACTTC.

This chain joins TRBV4-2 and TRBJ1-2; a possible D gene is TRBD1 (5 bases). Germline CDR1 is LGHNA and CDR2 is YNFKEQ. Trimming took off 2 bases at V and 3 bases at J, with 10 bases between the two ends. The length of the CDR3 is 14 residues. The CDR3 DNA follows: TGTGCCAGCAGCCAATATCTAGGGGACTATGGCTACACCTTC. Translating gives CASSQYLGDYGYTF.

Worth noting for this clone: The same CDR3 arises from other DNA sequences in this sample as well. The V and J genes are TRBV5-1 and TRBJ2-7, with 12 bases fitting TRBD1. Germline V gene sequence: CDR1 SGHRS, CDR2 YFSETQ. This CDR3 is 14 amino acids long. Losses at the gene ends were 3 bases for V and 2 bases for J; bases not matched to a gene: 0. The CDR3 sequence is CASSWDRGPYEQYF. In DNA form, the CDR3 reads TGCGCCAGCAGCTGGGACAGGGGGCCCTACGAGCAGTACTTC.

The V gene is TRBV6-5, the J gene TRBJ1-4; D gene ambiguous. Germline assignment: CDR1 MNHEY and CDR2 SVGAGI. Trimming removed 5 bases from V and 8 bases from J, with 12 bases in between. This CDR3 region has 13 residues. CDR3 sequence: CASSKSDWEKLFF. In nucleotides, the CDR3 is TGTGCCAGCAGTAAATCGGACTGGGAAAAACTGTTTTTT.

This chain uses TRBV7-9 with TRBJ2-1; D possibly corresponds to TRBD2 (6 bases). V was cut by 5 bases and J by 9 bases, with 8 bases left in between. The V gene's germline CDR1 is SEHNR and CDR2 FQNEAQ (reference sequence). This CDR3 is 11 amino acids long. This chain's CDR3 is CASSLGGEQFF. CDR3 nucleotide sequence: TGTGCCAGCAGCCTGGGAGGTGAGCAGTTCTTC. Combining the CDR3 with reference TRBV7-9 and TRBJ2-1 gives the whole variable domain DTGVSQNPRHKITKRGQNVTFRCDPISEHNRLYWYRQTLGQGPEFLTYFQNEAQLEKSRLLSDRFSAERPKGSFSTLEIQRTEQGDSAMYLCASSLGGEQFFGPGTRLTVL.

CDR3 in amino acids: CASSERGYGYTF. The CDR3 coding sequence is TGTGCCAGCAGTGAAAGAGGGTATGGCTACACCTTC. This rearrangement joins TRBV6-1 to TRBJ1-2; D ambiguous. The germline V gene has CDR1 MNHNS and CDR2 SASEGT. The CDR3 has 12 residues. V gave up 2 bases and J gave up 5 bases, with 6 bases separating them.

This clone was recorded once. This chain connects TRBV4-2 to TRBJ2-6; 7 bases map to TRBD1. The CDR3 has 17 residues. J was trimmed by 4 bases and V by 1 base; bases with no gene match: 7. CDR1 and CDR2 from the germline V gene are LGHNA and YNFKEQ. The CDR3 bases are TGTGCCAGCAGCCAAGGTACAACAGGGGTAGGGGCCAACGTCCTGACTTTC. It is translated as CASSQGTTGVGANVLTF.

The rearrangement joins TRBV28 to TRBJ1-5; 8 positions agree with TRBD1. With 4 bases clipped from V and 4 bases from J, the junction kept 12 bases outside the gene matches. This CDR3 is built from 17 residues. CDR1 and CDR2 (germline): MDHEN, SYDVKM. In DNA form, the CDR3 reads TGTGCCAGCAGTTCCGTTAAGACAGGGGTCGGGAATCAGCCCCAGCATTTT. It specifies CASSSVKTGVGNQPQHF.

This chain joins TRBV29-1 and TRBJ2-1, with 12 nucleotides matching TRBD2. Germline V gene data show CDR1 as SQVTM and CDR2 as ANQGSEA. Germline trimming cut 7 bases from V and 4 bases from J; bases unmatched to any gene: 5. The CDR3 has 14 amino acids. The CDR3 DNA follows: TGCAGCGGGACTAGCGGGGCCCTATACAATGAGCAGTTCTTC. Encoded protein: CSGTSGALYNEQFF.

This sequence joins TRBV5-6 and TRBJ2-5; maybe TRBD1 (6 bases). The assigned J gene may be wrong: the sequence end matches TRBJ2-7 better. The CDR3 loop spans 15 amino acids. Germline V lookup: CDR1 SGHDT, CDR2 YYEEEE. In nucleotides, the CDR3 is TGTGCCAGCAGCTTCGGCTTACAGGGCTCCTACGAGCAGTACTTC. It specifies CASSFGLQGSYEQYF.

CDR3: CASIPGGGYTEAFF. Written as DNA, the CDR3 is TGTGCCAGTATCCCGGGGGGGGGCTACACTGAAGCTTTCTTT. V usage is TRBV19 and J usage is TRBJ1-1, with TRBD1 as a possible D gene (6 bases). Germline CDR1 is LNHDA and CDR2 is SQIVND (reference sequence). The CDR3 length is 14 residues. V lost 7 bases to trimming and J lost 3 bases, with 15 bases between them.

The rearrangement uses TRBV5-8 and TRBJ2-1, with 7 bases lining up with TRBD1. After removal of 0 bases from V and 7 bases from J, the junction contained 4 bases not matched to a gene. CDR3 size: 14 residues. Germline lookup yields CDR1 SGHTS and CDR2 YDEGEE. CDR3: CASSLGQGVNEQFF. The CDR3 region has the DNA TGTGCCAGCAGCTTGGGGCAGGGGGTGAATGAGCAGTTCTTC.

This clone was recorded only once. The chain has TRBV6-1 and TRBJ2-1; maybe TRBD2 (5 bases). The V and J ends lost 2 bases and 6 bases respectively, with 14 bases between them. This CDR3 is 15 amino acids long. Per the germline V gene, CDR1 is MNHNS and CDR2 is SASEGT. CDR3: CASSEKVGRGNEQFF. The CDR3 nucleotides read TGTGCCAGCAGTGAAAAAGTCGGACGGGGCAATGAGCAGTTCTTC.

The V and J genes are TRBV18 and TRBJ2-5, with D perhaps matching TRBD2 (6 bases). Trimming shortened V by 4 bases and J by 6 bases, and 12 bases separated the two germline ends. From germline, CDR1 is KGHSH and CDR2 LQKENI. The CDR3 contains 13 residues. The CDR3 region has the DNA TGTGCCAGCTCACTATCCGCGGGAAAGACCCAGTACTTC. Translating it yields CASSLSAGKTQYF.

The rearrangement uses TRBV7-2 and TRBJ2-7; D perhaps matches TRBD1 (6 bases). The ends were cut back, 5 bases at V and 6 bases at J, with 17 bases in the middle. CDR3 length: 14 amino acids. Germline assignment: CDR1 SGHTA and CDR2 FQGNSA. The DNA for the CDR3 is TGTGCCAGCAGCCCACGTAGGAGACAGGCCGAGCAGTACTTC. Encoded protein: CASSPRRRQAEQYF.

In its sample, this clone was seen once. The chain joins TRBV7-2 to TRBJ2-1, with a possible D match to TRBD1 (5 bases). Germline V gene sequence: CDR1 SGHTA, CDR2 FQGNSA. CDR3 size: 15 residues. The V and J ends lost 3 bases and 2 bases respectively, with 11 bases between them. The CDR3 loop reads CASSFDRGPYNEQFF. CDR3 DNA sequence: TGTGCCAGCAGCTTTGATAGGGGTCCCTACAATGAGCAGTTCTTC.

This clone was seen a handful of times. The chain recombines TRBV4-1 with TRBJ1-3; 7 nucleotides match TRBD1. This CDR3 has 16 residues. V dropped 1 base and J dropped 0; count of bases not matched to a gene: 3. Germline lookup yields CDR1 MGHRA and CDR2 YSYEKL. DNA for the CDR3: TGCGCCAGCAGCCAAGGTGGGACAGTCTCTGGAAACACCATATATTTT. Residues: CASSQGGTVSGNTIYF.

CDR3 amino acids: CASSLDEIAYGYTF. The CDR3 coding sequence is TGTGCCAGCAGCTTAGACGAGATCGCATATGGCTACACCTTC. The chain joins TRBV7-8 to TRBJ1-2, with D uncertain. The CDR3 is 14 amino acids. Germline-derived CDR1 and CDR2 are SGHVS and FQNEAQ. Trimming removed 1 base from V and 5 bases from J, with 11 bases in between. Together with reference TRBV7-8 and TRBJ1-2, the CDR3 gives the full variable domain: GAGVSQSPRYKVAKRGQDVALRCDPISGHVSLFWYQQALGQGPEFLTYFQNEAQLDKSGLPSDRFFAERPEGSVSTLKIQRTQQEDSAVYLCASSLDEIAYGYTFGSGTRLTVV.

The chain uses TRBV5-1 and TRBJ2-7; maybe TRBD1 (6 bases). Per germline, CDR1 SGHRS and CDR2 YFSETQ. The CDR3 sequence is 15 residues long. V was shortened by 3 bases and J by 5 bases, with 18 bases between the two germline ends. The CDR3, as DNA: TGCGCCAGCAGCTGGGGTGGACAGCCACCCCACGAGCAGTACTTC. It codes for CASSWGGQPPHEQYF.

The chain couples TRBV7-2 to TRBJ1-1, with a weak D call TRBD1 (5 bases). Deletions cut 3 bases from V and 4 bases from J, with 15 bases between. Germline V gene lookup returns CDR1 SGHTA and CDR2 FQGNSA. The CDR3 is 15 amino acids. DNA of the CDR3: TGTGCCAGCAGCTTGTCGGGGGGAATGGGCACTGAAGCTTTCTTT. Translation: CASSLSGGMGTEAFF. The full variable domain, completed using reference TRBV7-2 and TRBJ1-1, is GAGVSQSPSNKVTEKGKDVELRCDPISGHTALYWYRQSLGQGLEFLIYFQGNSAPDKSGLPSDRFSAERTGGSVSTLTIQRTQQEDSAVYLCASSLSGGMGTEAFFGQGTRLTVV.

The chain recombines TRBV18 with TRBJ2-4, with D tentatively TRBD2 (6 bases). CDR1 is KGHSH, CDR2 LQKENI, per germline. V lost 4 bases to trimming and J lost 7 bases, with 17 bases between them. The CDR3 is 15 amino acids. The CDR3 reads CASSQGGSGTNIQYF. CDR3 nucleotide sequence: TGTGCCAGCTCACAAGGAGGGTCAGGAACGAACATTCAGTACTTC.

This clone occurred once. The chain combines TRBV7-9 with TRBJ2-5, with TRBD2 identical over 9 bases. V trimming: 3 bases; J trimming: 4 bases; junction bases outside the gene matches: 6. CDR1 and CDR2 (germline): SEHNR, FQNEAQ (reference sequence). CDR3 size: 15 residues. CDR3 nucleotides: TGTGCCAGCAGCTTGCAGCGGGGGGTCTCAGAGACCCAGTACTTC. Translation: CASSLQRGVSETQYF.

This rearrangement joins TRBV28 to TRBJ1-5; 11 bases line up with TRBD1. There are 15 residues in the CDR3. The germline V gene encodes CDR1 MDHEN and CDR2 SYDVKM. V shed 8 bases and J 5 bases; nucleotides not matched to a gene: 8. The CDR3 nucleotides are TGTGCCAGCCGTCGGGGACAGGGGGTGGATCAGCCCCAGCATTTT. Amino acids: CASRRGQGVDQPQHF.

This clone was recorded once. The chain joins TRBV6-5 to TRBJ1-5, with D perhaps matching TRBD1 (5 bases). V was pared by 0 bases and J by 6 bases, with 15 bases between. Germline V lookup: CDR1 MNHEY, CDR2 SVGAGI. The CDR3 spans 16 residues. CDR3 amino acids: CASSYSGSGAGQPQHF. The CDR3 DNA follows: TGTGCCAGCAGTTACTCGGGTAGCGGGGCGGGTCAGCCCCAGCATTTT.

CDR3 nucleotides: TGTGCCAGCAGCGTCCCCACAGGAAGGGGGCCATTCTATACGCAGTATTTT. Translation: CASSVPTGRGPFYTQYF. V usage is TRBV9 and J usage is TRBJ2-3; TRBD1 matches at 7 bases. The CDR3 totals 17 residues. V lost 2 bases and J lost 7; bases outside the gene matches: 16. Germline CDR1 SGDLS, CDR2 YYNGEE.